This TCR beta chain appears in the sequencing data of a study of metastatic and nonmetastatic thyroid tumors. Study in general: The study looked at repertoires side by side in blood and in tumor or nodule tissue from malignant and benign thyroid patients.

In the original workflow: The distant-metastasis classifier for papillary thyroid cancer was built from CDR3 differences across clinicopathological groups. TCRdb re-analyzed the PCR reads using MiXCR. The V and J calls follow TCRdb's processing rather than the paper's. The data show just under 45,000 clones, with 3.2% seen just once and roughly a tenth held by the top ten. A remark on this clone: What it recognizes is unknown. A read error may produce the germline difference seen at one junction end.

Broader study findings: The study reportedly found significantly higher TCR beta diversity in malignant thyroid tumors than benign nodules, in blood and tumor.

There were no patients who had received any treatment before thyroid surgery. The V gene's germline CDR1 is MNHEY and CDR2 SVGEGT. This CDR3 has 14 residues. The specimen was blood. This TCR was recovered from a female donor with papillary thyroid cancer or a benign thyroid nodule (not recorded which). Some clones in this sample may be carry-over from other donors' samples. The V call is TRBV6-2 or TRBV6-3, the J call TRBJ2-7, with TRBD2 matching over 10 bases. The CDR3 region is CASISSGRSDEQYF. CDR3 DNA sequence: TGTGCCAGCATTTCTAGCGGGAGAAGTGACGAACAGTACTTC.